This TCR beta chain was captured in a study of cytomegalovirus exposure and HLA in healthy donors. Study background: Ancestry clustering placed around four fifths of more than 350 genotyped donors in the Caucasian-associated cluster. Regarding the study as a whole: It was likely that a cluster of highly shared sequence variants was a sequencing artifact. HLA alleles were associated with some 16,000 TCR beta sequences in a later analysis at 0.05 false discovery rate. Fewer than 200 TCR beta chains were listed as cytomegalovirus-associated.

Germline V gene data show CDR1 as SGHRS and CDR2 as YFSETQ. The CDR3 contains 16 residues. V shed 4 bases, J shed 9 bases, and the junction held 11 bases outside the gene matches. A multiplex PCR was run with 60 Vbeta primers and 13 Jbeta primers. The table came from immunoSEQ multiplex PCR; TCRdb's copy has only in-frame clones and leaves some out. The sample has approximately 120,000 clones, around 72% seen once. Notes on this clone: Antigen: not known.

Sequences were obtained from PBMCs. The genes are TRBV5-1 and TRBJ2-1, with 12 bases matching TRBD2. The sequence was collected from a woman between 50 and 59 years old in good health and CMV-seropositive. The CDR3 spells CASSPGTASGRVEQFF. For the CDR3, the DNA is TGCGCCAGCAGCCCCGGGACGGCTAGCGGGAGGGTTGAGCAGTTCTTC.